Following are 8 T cell receptor beta chains from one sample sequenced in a study of blood T cells in healthy people across ages. With a J-beta primer mix and a sample-barcoded 5' primer, a second PCR ran about 7 to 12 cycles. MiXCR, run by TCRdb on the 5' RACE reads, gives a single entry per CDR3 protein. The data contain hundreds of thousands of distinct CDR3 sequences, roughly half of them singletons. Sequencing was carried out using blood. The receptors were gathered from a woman older than 75 in good health.

V is TRBV5-1 and J is TRBJ1-2; no firm D call. CDR1 is SGHRS, CDR2 YFSETQ, per germline. The ends were cut back, 4 bases at V and 7 bases at J, with 17 bases in the middle. CDR3 length equals 14 residues. CDR3 residues: CASSVNDPRAGYTF. CDR3 DNA: TGCGCCAGCAGCGTAAACGACCCCCGGGCTGGCTACACCTTC.

The sample holds one count of this clonotype. Being one base from a much bigger clone, this may be a read error. The chain has TRBV9 and TRBJ2-1; TRBD1 matches 11 bases. CDR3 length equals 16 residues. Per germline, CDR1 SGDLS and CDR2 YYNGEE. CDR3 amino acids: CANSVGTGGTYNEQFF. CDR3 coding DNA: TGTGCCAACAGCGTAGGGACAGGGGGAACCTACAATGAGCAGTTCTTC.

In the case of this clonotype: This may be a read error: a much more frequent sequence differs by one nucleotide. This chain links TRBV2 with TRBJ2-5; D is unresolved. The V gene's germline CDR1 is SNHLY and CDR2 FYNNEI. V was trimmed by 6 bases and J by 7 bases, leaving 12 bases between them. This CDR3 spans 12 amino acids. The CDR3 region is CASSQGEGTQYF. DNA for the CDR3: TGTGCCAGCAGCCAAGGCGAAGGGACCCAGTACTTC.

V is TRBV12-3 or TRBV12-4 and J is TRBJ1-2; TRBD1 matches at 12 bases. The CDR3 is 15 amino acids. With 2 bases clipped from V and 7 bases from J, the junction kept 5 bases outside the gene matches. The CDR3 DNA reads as TGTGCCAGCAGTTTACAGGGACAGGGGGCCGGTGGCTACACCTTC. The encoded protein is CASSLQGQGAGGYTF.

The sample holds a few counts of this clonotype. This could be a read error, since a much larger clone is one nucleotide away. The genes are TRBV12-3 or TRBV12-4 and TRBJ2-5; D is undetermined. V was trimmed by 6 bases and J by 11 bases, leaving 16 bases between them. CDR3 length: 12 amino acids. In DNA form, the CDR3 reads TGTGCCAGCAGGTCCCCCGATGGTGCGCAGTACTTC. The encoded protein is CASRSPDGAQYF.

This clonotype was recorded at least ten times. The CDR3 sequence is CASSLVSPPQTTQYF. The DNA for the CDR3 is TGTGCCAGCAGCTTAGTTAGCCCACCACAAACAACGCAGTATTTT. The chain has TRBV11-2 and TRBJ2-3, with D unclear. The CDR3 is 15 residues long. Deletions cut 1 base from V and 9 bases from J, with 17 bases between. Germline V gene sequence: CDR1 SGHAT, CDR2 FQNNGV.

This chain connects TRBV9 to TRBJ2-3; D might be TRBD1 (6 bases). V lost 5 bases to trimming and J lost 1 base, with 14 bases between them. Germline V CDR1 and CDR2: SGDLS, YYNGEE. This CDR3 is 15 amino acids long. CDR3 nucleotides: TGTGCCAGCAGAGAGGGGGTATGGGGCACAGATACGCAGTATTTT. It is translated as CASREGVWGTDTQYF.

In this sample, this clonotype turned up a few times. This sequence joins TRBV11-2 and TRBJ2-5; D is possibly TRBD2 (6 bases). The V end lost 4 bases, the J end lost 11 bases, and 20 bases lay between the germline ends. CDR3 length: 14 amino acids. The germline gives CDR1 SGHAT, CDR2 FQNNGV. The CDR3 sequence is CASSSPSGVNEQYF. Written as DNA, the CDR3 is TGTGCCAGCAGCTCCCCGTCGGGGGTCAATGAGCAGTACTTC.